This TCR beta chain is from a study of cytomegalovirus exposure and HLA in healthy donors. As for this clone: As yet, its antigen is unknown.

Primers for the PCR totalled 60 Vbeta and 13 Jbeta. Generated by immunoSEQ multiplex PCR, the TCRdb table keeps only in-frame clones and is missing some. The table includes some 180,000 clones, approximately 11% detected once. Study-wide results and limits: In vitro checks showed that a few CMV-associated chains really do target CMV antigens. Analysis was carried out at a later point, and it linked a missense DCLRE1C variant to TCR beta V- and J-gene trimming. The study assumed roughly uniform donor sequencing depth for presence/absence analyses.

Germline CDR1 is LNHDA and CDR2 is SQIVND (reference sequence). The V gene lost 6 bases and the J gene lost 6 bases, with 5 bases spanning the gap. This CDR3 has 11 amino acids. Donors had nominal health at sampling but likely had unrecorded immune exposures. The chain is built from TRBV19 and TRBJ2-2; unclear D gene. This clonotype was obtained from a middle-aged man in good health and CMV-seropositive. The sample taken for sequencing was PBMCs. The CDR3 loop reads CASRRAGELFF. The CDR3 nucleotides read TGTGCCAGTAGACGGGCCGGGGAGCTGTTTTTT.